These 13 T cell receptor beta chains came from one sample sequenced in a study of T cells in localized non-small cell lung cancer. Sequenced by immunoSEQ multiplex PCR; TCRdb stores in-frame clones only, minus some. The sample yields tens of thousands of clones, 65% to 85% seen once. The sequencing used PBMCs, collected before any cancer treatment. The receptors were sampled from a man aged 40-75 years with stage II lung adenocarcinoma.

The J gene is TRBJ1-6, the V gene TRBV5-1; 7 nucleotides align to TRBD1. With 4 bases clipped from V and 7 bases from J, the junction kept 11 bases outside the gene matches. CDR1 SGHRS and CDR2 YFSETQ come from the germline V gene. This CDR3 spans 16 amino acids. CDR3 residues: CASSPTGTAPNSPLHF. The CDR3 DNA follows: TGCGCCAGCAGCCCCACCGGGACAGCCCCAAATTCACCCCTCCACTTT.

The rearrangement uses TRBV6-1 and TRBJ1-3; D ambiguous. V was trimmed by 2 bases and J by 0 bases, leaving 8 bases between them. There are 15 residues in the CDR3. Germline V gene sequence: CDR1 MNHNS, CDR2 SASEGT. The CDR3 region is CASSELAFSGNTIYF. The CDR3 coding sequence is TGTGCCAGCAGTGAACTAGCTTTCTCTGGAAACACCATATATTTT.

The CDR3 loop is CASGSGGVTGELFF. For the CDR3, the DNA is TGTGCCAGCGGTAGCGGGGGGGTCACCGGGGAGCTGTTTTTT. The chain combines TRBV7-9 with TRBJ2-2, with 11 bases lining up with TRBD2. This CDR3 is built from 14 residues. Germline V gene data show CDR1 as SEHNR and CDR2 as FQNEAQ (reference sequence). Trimming at V came to 8 bases and at J to 4 bases, leaving 3 bases not matched to a gene.

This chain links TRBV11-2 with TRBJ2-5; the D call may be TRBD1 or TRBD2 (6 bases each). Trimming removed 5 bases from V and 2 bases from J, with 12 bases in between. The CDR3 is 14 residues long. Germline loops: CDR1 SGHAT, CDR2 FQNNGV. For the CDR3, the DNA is TGTGCCAGCAGCCCGCGGGACAAACAAGAGACCCAGTACTTC. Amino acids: CASSPRDKQETQYF. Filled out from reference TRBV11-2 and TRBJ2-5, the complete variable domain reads EAGVAQSPRYKIIEKRQSVAFWCNPISGHATLYWYQQILGQGPKLLIQFQNNGVVDDSQLPKDRFSAERLKGVDSTLKIQPAKLEDSAVYLCASSPRDKQETQYFGPGTRLLVL.

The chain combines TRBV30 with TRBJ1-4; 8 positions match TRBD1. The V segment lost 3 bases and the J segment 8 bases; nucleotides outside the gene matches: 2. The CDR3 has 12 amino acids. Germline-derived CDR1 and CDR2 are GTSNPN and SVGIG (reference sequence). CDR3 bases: TGTGCCTGGAGCAGGGGGCTCGAAAAACTGTTTTTT. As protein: CAWSRGLEKLFF.

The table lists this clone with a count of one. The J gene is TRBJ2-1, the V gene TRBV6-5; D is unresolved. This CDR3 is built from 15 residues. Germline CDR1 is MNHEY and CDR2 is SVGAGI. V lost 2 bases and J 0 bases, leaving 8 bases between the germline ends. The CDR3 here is CASSYGRSSYNEQFF. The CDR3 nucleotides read TGTGCCAGCAGTTACGGCAGGAGCTCCTACAATGAGCAGTTCTTC.

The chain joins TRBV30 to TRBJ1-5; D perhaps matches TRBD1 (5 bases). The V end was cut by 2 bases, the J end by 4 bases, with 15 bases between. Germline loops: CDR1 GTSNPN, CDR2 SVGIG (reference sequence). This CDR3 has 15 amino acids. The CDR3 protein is CAWSRGRGSNQPQHF. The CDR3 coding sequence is TGTGCCTGGAGTAGAGGGAGGGGATCGAATCAGCCCCAGCATTTT. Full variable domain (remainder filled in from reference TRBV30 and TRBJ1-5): SQTIHQWPATLVQPVGSPLSLECTVEGTSNPNLYWYRQAAGRGLQLLFYSVGIGQISSEVPQNLSASRPQDRQFILSSKKLLLSDSGFYLCAWSRGRGSNQPQHFGDGTRLSIL.

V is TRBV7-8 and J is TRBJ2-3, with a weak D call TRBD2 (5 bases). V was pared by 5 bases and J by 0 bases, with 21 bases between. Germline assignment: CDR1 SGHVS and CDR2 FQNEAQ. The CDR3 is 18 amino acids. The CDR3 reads CASSPPLRTRKSTDTQYF. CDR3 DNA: TGTGCCAGCAGCCCACCCCTCAGGACTCGAAAAAGCACAGATACGCAGTATTTT.

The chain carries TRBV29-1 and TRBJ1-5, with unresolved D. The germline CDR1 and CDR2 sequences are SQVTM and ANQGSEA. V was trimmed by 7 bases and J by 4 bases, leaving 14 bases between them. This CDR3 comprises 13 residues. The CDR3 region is CSAAGEINQPQHF. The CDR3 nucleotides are TGCAGCGCAGCAGGAGAGATAAATCAGCCCCAGCATTTT.

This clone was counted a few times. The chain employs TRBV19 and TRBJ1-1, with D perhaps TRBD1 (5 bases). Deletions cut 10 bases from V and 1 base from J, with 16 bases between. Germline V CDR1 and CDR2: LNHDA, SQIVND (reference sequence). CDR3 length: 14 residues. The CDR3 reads CATNWGRGNTEAFF. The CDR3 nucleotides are TGTGCCACCAATTGGGGAAGGGGGAACACTGAAGCTTTCTTT.

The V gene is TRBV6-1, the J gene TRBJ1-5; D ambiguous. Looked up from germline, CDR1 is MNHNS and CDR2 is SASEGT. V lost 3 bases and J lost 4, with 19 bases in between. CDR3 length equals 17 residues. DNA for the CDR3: TGTGCCAGCAGTGAGCTGCGTGCGGATACCACTAATCAGCCCCAGCATTTT. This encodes CASSELRADTTNQPQHF.

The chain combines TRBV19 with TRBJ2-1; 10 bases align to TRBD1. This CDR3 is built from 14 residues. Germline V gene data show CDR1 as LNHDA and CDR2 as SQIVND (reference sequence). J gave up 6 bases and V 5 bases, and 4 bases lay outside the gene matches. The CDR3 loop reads CASSRTGGSNEQFF. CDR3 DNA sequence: TGTGCCAGTAGTCGGACAGGGGGAAGCAATGAGCAGTTCTTC.

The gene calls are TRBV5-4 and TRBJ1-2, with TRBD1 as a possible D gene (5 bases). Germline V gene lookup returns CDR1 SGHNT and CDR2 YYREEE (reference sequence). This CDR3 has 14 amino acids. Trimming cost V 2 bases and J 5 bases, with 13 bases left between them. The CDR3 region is CASSFQQGPYGYTF. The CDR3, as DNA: TGTGCCAGCAGCTTTCAGCAGGGTCCTTATGGCTACACCTTC.